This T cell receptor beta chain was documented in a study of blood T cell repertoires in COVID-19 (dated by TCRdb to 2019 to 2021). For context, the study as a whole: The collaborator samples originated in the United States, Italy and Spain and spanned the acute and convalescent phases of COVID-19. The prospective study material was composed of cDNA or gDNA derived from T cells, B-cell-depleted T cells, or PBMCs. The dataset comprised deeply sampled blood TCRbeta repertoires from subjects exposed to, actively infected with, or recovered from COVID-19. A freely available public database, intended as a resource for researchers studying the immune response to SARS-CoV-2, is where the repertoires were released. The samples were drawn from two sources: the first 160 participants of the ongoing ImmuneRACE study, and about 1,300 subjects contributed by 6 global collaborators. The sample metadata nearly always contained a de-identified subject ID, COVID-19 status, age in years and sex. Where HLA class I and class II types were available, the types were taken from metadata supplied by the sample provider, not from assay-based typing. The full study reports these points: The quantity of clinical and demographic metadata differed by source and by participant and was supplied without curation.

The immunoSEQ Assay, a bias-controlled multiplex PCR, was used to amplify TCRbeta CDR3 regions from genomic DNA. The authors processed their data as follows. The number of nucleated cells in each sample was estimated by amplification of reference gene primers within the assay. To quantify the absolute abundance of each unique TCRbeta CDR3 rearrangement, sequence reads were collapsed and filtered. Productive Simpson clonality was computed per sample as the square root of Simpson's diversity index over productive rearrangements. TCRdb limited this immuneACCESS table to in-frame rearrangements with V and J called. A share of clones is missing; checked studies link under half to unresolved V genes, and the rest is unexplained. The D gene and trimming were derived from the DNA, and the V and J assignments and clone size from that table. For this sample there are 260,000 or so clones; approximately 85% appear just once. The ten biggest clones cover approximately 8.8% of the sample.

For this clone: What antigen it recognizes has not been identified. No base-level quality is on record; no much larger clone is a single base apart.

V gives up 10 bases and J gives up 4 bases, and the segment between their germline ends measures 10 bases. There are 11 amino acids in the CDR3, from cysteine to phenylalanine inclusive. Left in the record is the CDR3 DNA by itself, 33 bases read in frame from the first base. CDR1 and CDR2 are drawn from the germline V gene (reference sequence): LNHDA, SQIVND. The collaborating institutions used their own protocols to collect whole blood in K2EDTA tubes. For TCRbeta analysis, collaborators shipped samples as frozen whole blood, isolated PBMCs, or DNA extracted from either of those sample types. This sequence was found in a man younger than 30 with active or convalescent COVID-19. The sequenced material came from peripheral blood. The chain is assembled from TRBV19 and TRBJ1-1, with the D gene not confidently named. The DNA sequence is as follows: TGTGCCATCCTATATGGCACTGAAGCTTTCTTT. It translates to CAILYGTEAFF.